The 32 T cell receptor beta chains presented below share a single source sample, sequenced in a study of blood T cells in healthy people across ages. Sample-barcoded 5' priming and a J-beta primer mix drove a second PCR of about 6 to 12 cycles. TCRdb reanalysed the 5' RACE reads using MiXCR and keeps one entry per CDR3 protein. Among about a million distinct CDR3 sequences listed, about 53% were seen once. Sequencing was performed on blood. These TCRs come from a woman aged 60 to 75 in good health.

The gene calls are TRBV12-3 or TRBV12-4 and TRBJ1-1; the D is unclear. Trimming took 6 bases from V and 10 from J, leaving 18 bases between them. This CDR3 spans 13 amino acids. The CDR3 here is CASSPAIRVGAFF. The DNA for the CDR3 is TGTGCCAGCAGCCCCGCGATTCGGGTAGGAGCTTTCTTT.

The V call is TRBV3-1, the J call TRBJ1-5, with a tentative D call TRBD1 (5 bases). Germline V gives CDR1 LGHDT, CDR2 YNNKEL (reference sequence). The germline V and J ends were trimmed by 0 bases and 7 bases, with 13 bases remaining between them. This CDR3 is built from 15 residues. CDR3 in DNA: TGTGCCAGCAGCCAAGATGTTACAGGTTCCCAGCCCCAGCATTTT. Amino acids: CASSQDVTGSQPQHF. Together with reference TRBV3-1 and TRBJ1-5, the CDR3 gives the full variable domain: DTAVSQTPKYLVTQMGNDKSIKCEQNLGHDTMYWYKQDSKKFLKIMFSYNNKELIINETVPNRFSPKSPDKAHLNLHINSLELGDSAVYFCASSQDVTGSQPQHFGDGTRLSIL.

CDR3 protein: CASSLSGQVYQPQHF. In DNA, the CDR3 is TGTGCCAGCAGCTTGTCCGGACAGGTGTATCAGCCCCAGCATTTT. J is TRBJ1-5 and V is TRBV5-6; 7 nucleotides agree with TRBD1. The CDR3 has 15 residues. The J segment lost 5 bases and the V segment lost 1 base, leaving 6 bases of the junction unmatched. Per germline, CDR1 SGHDT and CDR2 YYEEEE.

This sequence joins TRBV7-9 and TRBJ2-3; TRBD1 might be the D (6 bases). CDR1 is SEHNR, CDR2 FQNEAQ, per germline (reference sequence). This CDR3 comprises 13 residues. Trimming removed 3 bases from V and 7 bases from J, with 11 bases in between. CDR3 DNA: TGTGCCAGCAGCTTGGCAGGGACAAATACGCAGTATTTT. This encodes CASSLAGTNTQYF. Full variable domain (outside the CDR3, taken from reference TRBV7-9 and TRBJ2-3): DTGVSQNPRHKITKRGQNVTFRCDPISEHNRLYWYRQTLGQGPEFLTYFQNEAQLEKSRLLSDRFSAERPKGSFSTLEIQRTEQGDSAMYLCASSLAGTNTQYFGPGTRLTVL.

The V and J genes are TRBV29-1 and TRBJ2-7; D gene unclear. The germline V gene encodes CDR1 SQVTM and CDR2 ANQGSEA. CDR3 length equals 12 residues. V was cut by 4 bases and J by 1 base, with 8 bases left in between. DNA of the CDR3: TGCAGCGTTGCGGCCGGGTCCTACGAGCAGTACTTC. It yields the protein CSVAAGSYEQYF.

V gene TRBV20-1 combines with J gene TRBJ2-7; D may be TRBD2 (6 bases). Germline-derived CDR1 and CDR2 are DFQATT and SNEGSKA (reference sequence). This CDR3 region has 14 residues. With 6 bases removed from V and 2 bases from J, the gap between germline ends came to 17 bases. This CDR3 reads CSATRREITYEQYF. The DNA of the CDR3 is TGCAGTGCAACGAGGAGGGAGATTACCTACGAGCAGTACTTC.

The chain uses TRBV11-3 and TRBJ2-1, with TRBD1 matching 9 bases. Germline V gene data show CDR1 as SGHNT and CDR2 as YENEEA. V gave up 5 bases and J gave up 3 bases; unmatched junction bases: 5. The CDR3 spans 15 residues. As DNA, the CDR3 is TGTGCCAGCAGCCTCGACAGGGGGGTCTACAATGAGCAGTTCTTC. This gives the protein CASSLDRGVYNEQFF.

The rearrangement uses TRBV4-1 and TRBJ2-1; possibly TRBD2 for D (6 bases). The end of the DNA fits TRBJ2-7 better, so the J call may be wrong. Germline V gives CDR1 MGHRA, CDR2 YSYEKL. The CDR3 contains 16 residues. CDR3: CASSQDGSGLHNEQYF. CDR3 sequence (DNA): TGCGCCAGCAGCCAAGATGGCAGCGGGCTTCACAATGAGCAGTACTTC.

The chain uses TRBV6-1 and TRBJ1-1; TRBD1 might be the D (5 bases). The CDR3 length is 14 residues. The V end was cut by 0 bases, the J end by 8 bases, with 13 bases between. Germline CDR1 reads MNHNS; CDR2 reads SASEGT. CDR3 coding DNA: TGTGCCAGCAGTGAAGCGGGGGGGACGTCCGAAGCTTTCTTT. Protein product: CASSEAGGTSEAFF.

This chain joins TRBV27 and TRBJ2-1, with D unresolved. The CDR3 has 11 residues. CDR1 is MNHEY and CDR2 is SMNVEV in the germline V gene (reference sequence). Trimming stripped 7 bases from V and 7 bases from J, with 8 bases between. The chain's CDR3 is CASTERNEQFF. The CDR3 DNA follows: TGTGCCAGCACTGAGAGGAATGAGCAGTTCTTC.

Written as DNA, the CDR3 is TGTGCCAGCAGTTTAGGAGGAGCGCCTGGCACAGATACGCAGTATTTT. It codes for CASSLGGAPGTDTQYF. The rearrangement uses TRBV28 and TRBJ2-3; D is possibly TRBD2 (5 bases). V was clipped by 2 bases and J by 1 base, with 13 bases between them. CDR1 and CDR2 from the germline V gene are MDHEN and SYDVKM. The CDR3 covers 16 residues.

Details on this clonotype: An end of the junction differs from the germline gene, which may be a read error. This rearrangement joins TRBV14 to TRBJ2-7, with TRBD1 matching over 8 bases. The germline V gene encodes CDR1 SGHDN and CDR2 FVKESK. The CDR3 contains 17 residues. CDR3 bases: TGTGCCAGCAGCCAAGGGACCCGACAGGGGATTTCGTACGTGCAGTACTTC. Amino acids: CASSQGTRQGISYVQYF.

J is TRBJ2-2 and V is TRBV5-1; 8 bases fit TRBD1. Germline V lookup: CDR1 SGHRS, CDR2 YFSETQ. This CDR3 has 17 amino acids. Germline trimming cut 4 bases from V and 3 bases from J; bases unmatched to any gene: 11. The CDR3: CASSPALRGQDTGELFF. In nucleotides, the CDR3 is TGCGCCAGCAGCCCTGCCCTCAGGGGGCAGGACACCGGGGAGCTGTTTTTT.

This clonotype was counted ten times or more. The chain uses TRBV7-2 and TRBJ2-3, with 8 bases fitting TRBD2. The V segment lost 0 bases and the J segment 2 bases; nucleotides outside the gene matches: 7. The CDR3 contains 17 residues. CDR1 is SGHTA and CDR2 is FQGNSA in the germline V gene. The CDR3 is CASSLALGGDNTDTQYF. The CDR3 nucleotides read TGTGCCAGCAGCTTAGCTCTCGGGGGGGACAACACAGATACGCAGTATTTT.

V gene TRBV6-2 or TRBV6-3 combines with J gene TRBJ2-5, with 7 bases aligning to TRBD2. The length of the CDR3 is 13 residues. Germline V gene sequence: CDR1 MNHEY, CDR2 SVGEGT. Trimming cost V 7 bases and J 5 bases; bases outside gene matches: 7. The DNA of the CDR3 is TGTGCCAGCATGCGGGGAGGGTCGGAGACCCAGTACTTC. It translates to CASMRGGSETQYF.

The rearrangement uses TRBV18 and TRBJ1-2; the D is unclear. CDR1 and CDR2 (germline): KGHSH, LQKENI. With 6 bases removed from V and 10 bases from J, the gap between germline ends came to 18 bases. The length of the CDR3 is 13 residues. In nucleotides, the CDR3 is TGTGCCAGCTCTCCCACGGGGTCGGAAGACTACACCTTC. Translation: CASSPTGSEDYTF.

This rearrangement joins TRBV3-1 to TRBJ1-2, with D uncertain. This CDR3 is built from 11 residues. Per the germline V gene, CDR1 is LGHDT and CDR2 is YNNKEL (reference sequence). Trimming left V 5 bases short and J 10 bases short, with 11 bases between. The CDR3 DNA reads TGTGCCAGCAGCACCACCGGTGCCTACACCTTC. Translation gives CASSTTGAYTF.

The chain's CDR3 is CASSTGTSGREGSYEQYF. The CDR3 DNA is TGTGCCAGCAGCACTGGGACTAGCGGGAGGGAAGGATCCTACGAGCAGTACTTC. The chain combines TRBV21-1 with TRBJ2-5; no DNA check was done on the table's D call, TRBD2. The last part of the DNA fits TRBJ2-7 better; the J call may be wrong. TRBV21-1 is described as a pseudogene. This CDR3 spans 18 amino acids.

This clonotype was picked up many times. The J gene is TRBJ2-3, the V gene TRBV27; a possible D gene is TRBD2 (5 bases). Trimming took off 6 bases at V and 5 bases at J, with 9 bases between the two ends. The CDR3 totals 12 residues. Germline CDR1 MNHEY, CDR2 SMNVEV (reference sequence). CDR3 nucleotides: TGTGCCAGCAGCTTCCGGGGAGATACGCAGTATTTT. Amino acid sequence: CASSFRGDTQYF.

The V and J genes are TRBV27 and TRBJ2-1, with D perhaps matching TRBD2 (5 bases). Germline loops: CDR1 MNHEY, CDR2 SMNVEV (reference sequence). The CDR3 totals 18 residues. Trimming shortened V by 6 bases and J by 9 bases, and 30 bases separated the two germline ends. CDR3 DNA sequence: TGTGCCAGCAGCATCCGACTGGTTAGCGCGCCAATTGGGAGTGAGCAGTTCTTC. This gives the protein CASSIRLVSAPIGSEQFF.

This chain links TRBV7-6 with TRBJ2-7; 9 nucleotides line up with TRBD1. The germline gives CDR1 SGHVS, CDR2 FNYEAQ. The CDR3 is 16 residues long. V shed 4 bases and J 2 bases; nucleotides not matched to a gene: 9. For the CDR3, the DNA is TGTGCCAGCAGCTCCTGGGACAGGGTATCCCCCTACGAGCAGTACTTC. Encoded protein: CASSSWDRVSPYEQYF.

V gene TRBV7-2 combines with J gene TRBJ1-2, with 10 bases matching TRBD1. The V gene end was trimmed by 5 bases and the J gene end by 6 bases; junction bases not matched to a gene: 6. CDR1 and CDR2 from the germline V gene are SGHTA and FQGNSA. The CDR3 is made up of 14 amino acids. The CDR3 here is CASSRSGTGDGYTF. CDR3 DNA sequence: TGTGCCAGCAGCCGATCCGGGACAGGGGATGGCTACACCTTC.

The V and J genes are TRBV5-1 and TRBJ2-3; D is unclear. V was shortened by 1 base and J by 0 bases, with 6 bases between the two germline ends. Per the germline V gene, CDR1 is SGHRS and CDR2 is YFSETQ. The length of the CDR3 is 14 residues. The CDR3 DNA reads as TGCGCCAGCAGCTTGAACCCTAGCACAGATACGCAGTATTTT. Translated: CASSLNPSTDTQYF.

The J gene is TRBJ1-6, the V gene TRBV25-1; D might be TRBD1 (5 bases). Trimming removed 6 bases from V and 7 bases from J, with 10 bases in between. Germline lookup yields CDR1 MGHDK and CDR2 SYGVNS. The CDR3 is 13 amino acids. CDR3 sequence: CASRQELNSPLHF. The CDR3 DNA sequence: TGTGCCAGCAGACAGGAGTTGAATTCACCCCTCCACTTT.

The chain employs TRBV27 and TRBJ2-3; 9 bases match TRBD2. Germline CDR1 MNHEY, CDR2 SMNVEV (reference sequence). The CDR3 sequence is 16 residues long. After removal of 2 bases from V and 0 bases from J, the junction contained 3 bases not matched to a gene. The CDR3: CASSLRLAESTDTQYF. Written as DNA, the CDR3 is TGTGCCAGCAGTTTAAGACTAGCGGAGAGCACAGATACGCAGTATTTT.

This clonotype was recorded once. This chain uses TRBV20-1 with TRBJ2-5; 7 bases match TRBD2. V gave up 6 bases and J gave up 2 bases; unmatched junction bases: 3. CDR1 is DFQATT, CDR2 SNEGSKA, per germline (reference sequence). CDR3 length: 12 residues. The DNA of the CDR3 is TGCAGTGCCACGGGGGGACAAGAGACCCAGTACTTC. Amino acid sequence: CSATGGQETQYF.

This chain uses TRBV7-6 with TRBJ1-2; D unclear. Trimming pared 5 bases from V and 3 bases from J, leaving 10 bases between. In germline, CDR1 is SGHVS, CDR2 FNYEAQ. This CDR3 spans 13 amino acids. This CDR3 reads CASSRNTDYGYTF. The CDR3 DNA reads as TGTGCCAGCAGCCGAAACACGGACTATGGCTACACCTTC. Complete variable domain (other parts from reference TRBV7-6 and TRBJ1-2): GAGVSQSPRYKVTKRGQDVALRCDPISGHVSLYWYRQALGQGPEFLTYFNYEAQQDKSGLPNDRFSAERPEGSISTLTIQRTEQRDSAMYRCASSRNTDYGYTFGSGTRLTVV.

The rearrangement links TRBV7-2 to TRBJ2-5; 8 bases are a match to TRBD1. CDR1 is SGHTA and CDR2 is FQGNSA in the germline V gene. The CDR3 sequence is 17 residues long. The junction had 12 bases not matched to a gene; V was cut back by 4 bases and J by 2 bases. Written as DNA, the CDR3 is TGTGCCAGCAGCTGGCGATGGACAGGGTTAAGGCAAGAGACCCAGTACTTC. This encodes CASSWRWTGLRQETQYF.

At least ten counts were recorded for this clonotype. This rearrangement joins TRBV6-2 or TRBV6-3 to TRBJ2-3; TRBD2 matches 11 bases. CDR1 MNHEY and CDR2 SVGEGT come from the germline V gene. The CDR3 consists of 15 residues. V lost 2 bases to trimming and J lost 3 bases; unmatched junction nucleotides: 1. CDR3 loop: CASSYLAGGTDTQYF. The CDR3 DNA reads TGTGCCAGCAGTTACCTAGCGGGAGGAACAGATACGCAGTATTTT.

The chain is built from TRBV2 and TRBJ2-5; D is perhaps TRBD2 (6 bases). Near its end, the DNA agrees better with TRBJ2-7, so the J call may be wrong. The CDR3 is 15 amino acids. Per germline, CDR1 SNHLY and CDR2 FYNNEI. The CDR3 sequence: CASSEASRGTYEQYF. In DNA form, the CDR3 reads TGTGCCAGCAGTGAAGCTTCCCGCGGGACCTACGAGCAGTACTTC.

This chain joins TRBV27 and TRBJ2-3, with D maybe TRBD1 (5 bases). V lost 5 bases and J lost 2, with 8 bases in between. The CDR3 has 13 amino acids. The germline gives CDR1 MNHEY, CDR2 SMNVEV (reference sequence). The CDR3 loop is CASSNRFTDTQYF. CDR3 nucleotide sequence: TGTGCCAGCAGTAACAGGTTCACAGATACGCAGTATTTT.

In its sample, this clonotype was seen a few times. The rearrangement links TRBV14 to TRBJ2-5, with TRBD1 as a possible D gene (6 bases). Trimming took 1 base from V and 5 from J, leaving 8 bases between them. Germline V lookup: CDR1 SGHDN, CDR2 FVKESK. The CDR3 has 13 amino acids. The CDR3 reads CASSQVRGETQYF. CDR3 bases: TGTGCCAGCAGCCAAGTAAGGGGGGAGACCCAGTACTTC.